Reported below is one T cell receptor beta chain. This CDR3 has 13 residues. Per the germline V gene, CDR1 is SGDLS and CDR2 is YYNGEE. V dropped 4 bases and J dropped 4 bases, with 11 bases sitting between them. The data originate from a study of blood T cell repertoires in COVID-19. On the study more broadly: Sources were T cells, B-cell-depleted T cells, or PBMCs; the material itself was cDNA or gDNA.

Sequencing was performed with immunoSEQ multiplex PCR; in TCRdb, only in-frame clones are kept and a portion is missing. The table shows 150,000 or so clones, with about four fifths occurring only once. Material for sequencing was peripheral blood. The clonotype originates from an elderly woman with acute or convalescent COVID-19. The chain is built from TRBV9 and TRBJ1-1; weak D call: TRBD1 (5 bases). CDR3 in amino acids: CASSPQGSTEAFF. DNA of the CDR3: TGTGCCAGCAGCCCTCAGGGTAGCACTGAAGCTTTCTTT.